Listed below are T cell receptor beta chains from one sample, sequenced in a study of cytomegalovirus exposure and HLA in healthy donors. Sequencing used immunoSEQ multiplex PCR; TCRdb keeps in-frame clones, though not all of them. The table has approximately 82,000 clones, around 81% seen once; the top ten hold roughly 1.5%. The sequencing input was PBMCs. The receptors shown here come from a man aged 35-49 years in good health and CMV-seronegative. Each CDR3 is given with its conserved first and last residue. Each record gives: D gene, V gene, clone size, J gene, CDR3 protein, CDR3 DNA. A D gene is named only where the DNA matches it firmly. Rows may omit the clone size; those that give it use once, few, many or a size class.

>.|TRBV18|.|TRBJ1-1
CASSPPIGLNTEAFF
TGTGCCAGCTCACCACCGATTGGCTTGAACACTGAAGCTTTCTTT
>TRBD1|TRBV25-1|.|TRBJ2-3
CASTQPGQGGDTQYF
TGTGCCAGCACCCAGCCGGGACAGGGAGGAGATACGCAGTATTTT
>.|TRBV29-1|once|TRBJ2-1
CSVETGAYNEQFF
TGCAGCGTTGAAACAGGCGCATACAATGAGCAGTTCTTC
>.|TRBV7-8|.|TRBJ2-7
CASSSNTYYEQYF
TGTGCCAGCAGCTCCAATACCTACTACGAGCAGTACTTC
>.|TRBV28|.|TRBJ1-5
CASNGGNQPQHF
TGTGCCAGTAACGGAGGCAATCAGCCCCAGCATTTT
>TRBD1|TRBV27|.|TRBJ2-3
CASSPLDRGRGTDTQYF
TGTGCCAGCAGTCCACTGGACAGGGGTCGGGGCACAGATACGCAGTATTTT
>.|TRBV7-9|.|TRBJ1-1
CASSPRRGANTEAFF
TGTGCCAGCAGCCCCCGGCGGGGGGCCAACACTGAAGCTTTCTTT
>TRBD1|TRBV5-1|.|TRBJ1-5
CASSLGRGVNQPQHF
TGCGCCAGCAGCTTGGGCAGGGGGGTCAATCAGCCCCAGCATTTT
>TRBD1|TRBV19|once|TRBJ1-5
CASSDKRTGSNQPQHF
TGTGCCAGTAGTGACAAGAGGACAGGGAGCAATCAGCCCCAGCATTTT
>.|TRBV29-1|.|TRBJ1-5
CSVAEGVGQPQHF
TGCAGCGTTGCAGAAGGGGTCGGTCAGCCCCAGCATTTT
>TRBD2|TRBV9|once|TRBJ2-1
CASSPTGGSSYNEQFF
TGTGCCAGCAGCCCCACGGGGGGAAGCTCCTACAATGAGCAGTTCTTC
>.|TRBV28|.|TRBJ1-2
CASSFGQPYGYTF
TGTGCCAGCAGTTTTGGACAGCCTTATGGCTACACCTTC
>TRBD2|TRBV27|.|TRBJ2-1
CAGSLAGVLNEQFF
TGTGCCGGCAGTTTAGCGGGAGTACTCAATGAGCAGTTCTTC
>.|TRBV7-9|.|TRBJ1-1
CASSQLPQTEAFF
TGTGCCAGCAGCCAACTACCACAAACTGAAGCTTTCTTT
>TRBD1|TRBV5-1|.|TRBJ1-2
CASSLDSRDRVSGGYTF
TGCGCCAGCAGCTTGGATTCACGAGACAGGGTGTCGGGTGGCTACACCTTC
>TRBD1|TRBV4-1|.|TRBJ2-5
CASSQVVLGQGWETQYF
TGCGCCAGCAGCCAAGTAGTTTTGGGACAGGGTTGGGAGACCCAGTACTTC
>TRBD1|TRBV2|.|TRBJ1-4
CASRLGTGNEKLFF
TGTGCCAGCAGACTTGGGACAGGGAATGAAAAACTGTTTTTT
>.|TRBV28|.|TRBJ2-3
CASRQGIDTQYF
TGTGCCAGCCGGCAGGGGATCGATACGCAGTATTTT
>.|TRBV9|.|TRBJ1-2
CASSVGTPGSSYTF
TGTGCCAGCAGCGTAGGGACGCCAGGGTCAAGCTACACCTTC
>.|TRBV27|few|TRBJ1-5
CASSPYRGRTNQPQHF
TGTGCCAGCAGCCCCTACCGTGGGCGCACAAATCAGCCCCAGCATTTT
>.|TRBV5-8|once|TRBJ1-5
CASSLVHSNQPQHF
TGTGCCAGCAGCTTGGTACATAGCAATCAGCCCCAGCATTTT
>.|TRBV7-7|.|TRBJ1-1
CASSAAGSTEAFF
TGTGCTAGCAGCGCGGCGGGGAGCACTGAAGCTTTCTTT
>TRBD2|TRBV28|.|TRBJ2-1
CASMDAGGNEQFF
TGTGCCAGCATGGACGCGGGAGGCAATGAGCAGTTCTTC
>.|TRBV7-9|.|TRBJ2-2
CASARTGELFF
TGTGCCAGCGCCCGGACCGGGGAGCTGTTTTTT
>.|TRBV25-1|.|TRBJ1-6
CASSGGYGNSPLHF
TGTGCCAGCAGTGGCGGGTATGGGAATTCACCCCTCCACTTT